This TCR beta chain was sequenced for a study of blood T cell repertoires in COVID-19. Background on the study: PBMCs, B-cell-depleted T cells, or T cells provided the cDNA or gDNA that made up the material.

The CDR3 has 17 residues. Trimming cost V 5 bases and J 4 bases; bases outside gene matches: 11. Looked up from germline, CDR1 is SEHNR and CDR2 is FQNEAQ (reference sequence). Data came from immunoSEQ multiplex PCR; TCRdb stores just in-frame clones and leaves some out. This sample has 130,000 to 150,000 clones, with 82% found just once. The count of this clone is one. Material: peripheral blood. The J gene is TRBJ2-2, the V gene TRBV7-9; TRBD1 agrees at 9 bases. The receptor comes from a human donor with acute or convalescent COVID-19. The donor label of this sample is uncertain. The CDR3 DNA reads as TGTGCCAGCAGCCCACAAACGGGACAGGGAAGCACCGGGGAGCTGTTTTTT. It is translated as CASSPQTGQGSTGELFF. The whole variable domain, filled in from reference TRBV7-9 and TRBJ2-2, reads DTGVSQNPRHKITKRGQNVTFRCDPISEHNRLYWYRQTLGQGPEFLTYFQNEAQLEKSRLLSDRFSAERPKGSFSTLEIQRTEQGDSAMYLCASSPQTGQGSTGELFFGEGSRLTVL.